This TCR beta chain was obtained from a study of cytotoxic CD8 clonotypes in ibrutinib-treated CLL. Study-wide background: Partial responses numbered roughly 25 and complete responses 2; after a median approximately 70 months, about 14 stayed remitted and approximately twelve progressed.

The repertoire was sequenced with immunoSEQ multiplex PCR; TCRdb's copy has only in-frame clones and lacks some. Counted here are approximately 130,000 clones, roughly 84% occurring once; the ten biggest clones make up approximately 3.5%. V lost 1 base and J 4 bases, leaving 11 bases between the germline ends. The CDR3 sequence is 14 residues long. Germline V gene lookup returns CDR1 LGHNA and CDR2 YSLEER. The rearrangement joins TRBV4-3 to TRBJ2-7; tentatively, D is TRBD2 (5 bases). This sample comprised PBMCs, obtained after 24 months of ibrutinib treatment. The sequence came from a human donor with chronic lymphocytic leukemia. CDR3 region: CASSQGLRDYEQYF. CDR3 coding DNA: TGCGCCAGCAGCCAAGGCCTACGGGATTACGAGCAGTACTTC.